This T cell receptor (beta chain) was found in a study of graft-versus-host responses after intestinal transplantation. Study outcomes and limitations: Recipient-marrow GvH clones were detected, some having first appeared in ileum or blood.

With regard to this clone: Its specificity is not known.

The method was immunoSEQ multiplex PCR; TCRdb's version includes in-frame clones alone and lacks a portion of them. The profile covers about 110,000 clones, with approximately 90% appearing a single time and approximately 0.22% taken by the ten largest. The sequence came from a human donor who was the organ donor for an intestinal transplant. The sequencing here drew on unstimulated CD4+ T cells sorted from spleen or lymph node cells, taken before transplant.

The CDR3: CASSSDRASGNEQFF. The CDR3 DNA reads as TGTGCCAGCAGCTCGGACAGGGCCTCGGGGAATGAGCAGTTCTTC. The chain combines TRBV7-9 with TRBJ2-1; 8 positions match TRBD1. This CDR3 spans 15 amino acids. V was clipped by 4 bases and J by 7 bases; unmatched bases: 9. Germline V CDR1 and CDR2: SEHNR, FQNEAQ (reference sequence).